This is a list of T cell receptor beta chains from one sample in a study of blood T cell repertoires in COVID-19. Assay: immunoSEQ multiplex PCR; the TCRdb copy retains only in-frame clones and omits some. Of about 190,000 clones listed, nearly 90% are singletons. Sequencing was carried out using peripheral blood. The receptors come from a man aged 45 to 65 with acute or convalescent COVID-19. Both conserved end residues are part of each CDR3. The D gene is left open where the match is weak. Expanded clones are given a class, and other clones once, few, many or no size at all.

d_call	j_call	v_call	clone_size	cdr3_aa	cdr3_nt
NA	TRBJ1-1	TRBV5-1	NA	CASSLGQEYTEAFF	TGCGCCAGCAGCTTGGGACAGGAATACACTGAAGCTTTCTTT
NA	TRBJ2-5	TRBV27	NA	CASAPTAVQETQYF	TGTGCCAGCGCCCCCACAGCGGTCCAAGAGACCCAGTACTTC
NA	TRBJ2-1	TRBV9	NA	CASSVGRYNEQFF	TGTGCCAGCAGCGTAGGGCGGTACAATGAGCAGTTCTTC
NA	TRBJ2-5	TRBV7-8	NA	CASSPLAFMGETQYF	TGTGCCAGCAGCCCCCTAGCCTTTATGGGAGAGACCCAGTACTTC
NA	TRBJ1-1	TRBV5-1	once	CASIPGGPNTEAFF	TGCGCCAGCATCCCAGGAGGGCCGAACACTGAAGCTTTCTTT
NA	TRBJ1-4	TRBV27	NA	CASSFAGAGEKLFF	TGTGCCAGCAGTTTTGCGGGGGCCGGTGAAAAACTGTTTTTT
NA	TRBJ2-5	TRBV3-1/TRBV3-2	NA	CASSQDYLVRETQYF	TGTGCCAGCAGCCAAGATTATCTGGTCCGGGAGACCCAGTACTTC
NA	TRBJ1-1	TRBV6-5	NA	CASIAGDNTEAFF	TGTGCCAGCATAGCAGGGGACAACACTGAAGCTTTCTTT
NA	TRBJ1-1	TRBV11-2	NA	CASSANRALNTEAFF	TGTGCCAGCAGCGCCAACAGAGCACTGAACACTGAAGCTTTCTTT
TRBD1	TRBJ1-2	TRBV7-2	NA	CASSLAAGTGVDGYTF	TGTGCCAGCAGCTTAGCGGCTGGGACAGGAGTCGATGGCTACACCTTC
NA	TRBJ2-1	TRBV7-8	NA	CASSLYTGLAGYNEQFF	TGTGCCAGCAGCTTATATACAGGGTTAGCGGGCTACAATGAGCAGTTCTTC
TRBD1	TRBJ1-1	TRBV7-2	NA	CASSRGQGAPEAFF	TGTGCCAGCAGCCGCGGACAGGGGGCCCCCGAAGCTTTCTTT
NA	TRBJ2-1	TRBV20-1	NA	CSARSYNEQFF	TGCAGTGCTAGGAGCTACAATGAGCAGTTCTTC
NA	TRBJ1-3	TRBV4-3	NA	CASSQDRVTGNTIYF	TGCGCCAGCAGCCAAGATCGGGTTACTGGAAACACCATATATTTT
NA	TRBJ2-2	TRBV4-2	NA	CASWVGGANTGELFF	TGTGCCAGCTGGGTGGGGGGAGCGAACACCGGGGAGCTGTTTTTT
TRBD2	TRBJ2-5	TRBV19	NA	CASSIGRGEETQYF	TGTGCCAGTAGTATAGGCCGGGGGGAAGAGACCCAGTACTTC
NA	TRBJ2-3	TRBV5-4	NA	CASSLPGDGPDTQYF	TGTGCCAGCAGCTTGCCCGGAGACGGCCCAGATACGCAGTATTTT
TRBD2	TRBJ2-1	TRBV7-6	NA	CASSLRGLAGDGEQFF	TGTGCCAGCAGCTTAAGAGGTCTAGCGGGAGACGGTGAGCAGTTCTTC
NA	TRBJ1-2	TRBV29-1	NA	CSVESIGLTNGYTF	TGCAGCGTTGAATCAATCGGACTTACCAATGGCTACACCTTC
TRBD1	TRBJ1-3	TRBV7-2	NA	CASSSQGFVSGNTIYF	TGTGCCAGCAGTTCACAGGGGTTCGTATCAGGAAACACCATATATTTT
NA	TRBJ1-4	TRBV25-1	NA	CASPRKLFF	TGTGCCAGCCCCCGAAAACTGTTTTTT
NA	TRBJ1-2	TRBV4-2	NA	CASSQNRQSYGYTF	TGTGCCAGCAGCCAAAACCGACAGAGCTATGGCTACACCTTC
NA	TRBJ1-1	TRBV5-1	NA	CASCPNLGATEAFF	TGCGCCAGCTGTCCCAACCTAGGGGCGACGGAAGCTTTCTTT
NA	TRBJ2-3	TRBV18	few	CASSPPSLGADTQYF	TGTGCCAGCTCACCACCTAGTCTCGGGGCAGATACGCAGTATTTT
TRBD1	TRBJ1-5	TRBV2	NA	CASSLGTDNQPQHF	TGTGCCAGCAGTCTTGGGACAGATAATCAGCCCCAGCATTTT
NA	TRBJ2-2	TRBV28	NA	CASSPPGGELFF	TGTGCCAGCAGTCCTCCGGGTGGGGAGCTGTTTTTT
TRBD2	TRBJ2-3	TRBV29-1	NA	CSVRAGGGTDTQYF	TGCAGCGTTCGGGCGGGAGGCGGCACAGATACGCAGTATTTT
TRBD1	TRBJ1-2	TRBV19	NA	CASPGQGKGYGYTF	TGTGCCAGCCCGGGACAGGGGAAAGGATATGGCTACACCTTC
NA	TRBJ1-6	TRBV6-5	NA	CASSYRQNSPLHF	TGTGCCAGCAGTTACCGTCAGAATTCACCCCTCCACTTT
NA	TRBJ2-3	TRBV12-3/TRBV12-4	NA	CASSSGFQDTQYF	TGTGCCAGCAGCTCGGGGTTTCAAGATACGCAGTATTTT
NA	TRBJ1-6	TRBV7-9	NA	CASSPELSGSPLHF	TGTGCCAGCAGCCCCGAACTTTCCGGGTCACCCCTCCACTTT
TRBD2	TRBJ2-7	TRBV19	many	CASSIPREGTYEQYF	TGTGCCAGTAGTATCCCCCGGGAGGGGACCTACGAGCAGTACTTC
TRBD1	TRBJ1-1	TRBV9	NA	CASSAGGQTNTEAFF	TGTGCCAGCAGCGCCGGGGGACAGACGAACACTGAAGCTTTCTTT
TRBD1	TRBJ2-4	TRBV6-2/TRBV6-3	NA	CASSPRGQGGNIQYF	TGTGCCAGCAGCCCCCGGGGACAGGGGGGGAACATTCAGTACTTC
TRBD1	TRBJ2-5	TRBV7-9	NA	CASSQVVGGETQYF	TGTGCCAGCAGCCAAGTCGTAGGGGGCGAGACCCAGTACTTC
TRBD1	TRBJ2-7	TRBV6-5	once	CASTRRDSDFYEQYF	TGTGCCAGCACCCGCCGGGACAGTGACTTCTACGAGCAGTACTTC
NA	TRBJ2-3	TRBV7-2	NA	CASSLVVGTDTQYF	TGTGCCAGCAGCTTAGTGGTAGGCACAGATACGCAGTATTTT
TRBD1	TRBJ2-5	TRBV18	NA	CASSPNRGNRETQYF	TGTGCCAGCTCACCAAACAGGGGCAACAGAGAGACCCAGTACTTC
NA	TRBJ1-1	TRBV6-5	NA	CASRQNTEAFF	TGTGCCAGCAGACAGAACACTGAAGCTTTCTTT
TRBD1	TRBJ1-4	TRBV28	NA	CASSLSLTGQNEKLFF	TGTGCCAGCAGTTTATCATTGACAGGGCAAAATGAAAAACTGTTTTTT
NA	TRBJ2-3	TRBV10-3	NA	CAISGGSGSTDTQYF	TGTGCCATCAGTGGGGGTAGCGGCAGCACAGATACGCAGTATTTT
TRBD2	TRBJ2-7	TRBV28	NA	CASSSDPAGGYEQYF	TGTGCCAGCAGTTCGGACCCAGCGGGAGGCTACGAGCAGTACTTC
NA	TRBJ1-1	TRBV6-5	NA	CASRRTPNTEAFF	TGTGCCAGCAGAAGGACACCGAACACTGAAGCTTTCTTT
NA	TRBJ2-1	TRBV11-3	NA	CASSLTGSYNEQFF	TGTGCCAGCAGCTTAACAGGGAGCTACAATGAGCAGTTCTTC
NA	TRBJ1-3	TRBV18	NA	CASSPDRYSGNTIYF	TGTGCCAGCTCACCCGACAGGTACTCTGGAAACACCATATATTTT
NA	TRBJ2-3	TRBV2	NA	CASKPERTQYF	TGTGCCAGCAAACCCGAGAGGACGCAGTATTTT